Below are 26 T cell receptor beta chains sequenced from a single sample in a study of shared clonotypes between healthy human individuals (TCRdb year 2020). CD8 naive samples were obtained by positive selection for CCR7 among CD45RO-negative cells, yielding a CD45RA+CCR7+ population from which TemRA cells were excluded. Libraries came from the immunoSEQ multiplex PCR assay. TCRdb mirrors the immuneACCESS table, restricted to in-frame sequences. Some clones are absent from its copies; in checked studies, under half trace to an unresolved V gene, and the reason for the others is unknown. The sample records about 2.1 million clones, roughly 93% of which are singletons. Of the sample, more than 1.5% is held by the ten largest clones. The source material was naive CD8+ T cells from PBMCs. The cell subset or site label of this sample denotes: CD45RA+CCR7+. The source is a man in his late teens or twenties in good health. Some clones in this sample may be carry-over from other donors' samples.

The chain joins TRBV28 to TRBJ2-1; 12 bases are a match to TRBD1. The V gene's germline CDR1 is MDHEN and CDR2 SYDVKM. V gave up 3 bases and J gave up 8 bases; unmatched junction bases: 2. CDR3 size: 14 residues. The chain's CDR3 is CASSFGTGGDEQFF. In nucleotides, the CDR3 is TGTGCCAGCAGTTTCGGGACAGGGGGCGATGAGCAGTTCTTC.

The CDR3 loop reads CASSQELWGSEQETQYF. The CDR3 coding sequence is TGCGCCAGCAGCCAAGAACTTTGGGGCAGCGAACAAGAGACCCAGTACTTC. This chain joins TRBV4-3 and TRBJ2-5, with a weak D call TRBD1 (5 bases). V shed 0 bases and J shed 2 bases, with 16 bases lying between them. The CDR3 is 17 amino acids. CDR1 is LGHNA, CDR2 YSLEER, per germline.

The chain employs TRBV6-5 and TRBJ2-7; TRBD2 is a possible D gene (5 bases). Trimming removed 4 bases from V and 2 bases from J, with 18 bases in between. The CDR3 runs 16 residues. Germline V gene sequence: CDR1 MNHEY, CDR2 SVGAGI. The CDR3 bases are TGTGCCAGCAGTTCGTCAATAGGACTTGCAGCCTACGAGCAGTACTTC. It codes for CASSSSIGLAAYEQYF.

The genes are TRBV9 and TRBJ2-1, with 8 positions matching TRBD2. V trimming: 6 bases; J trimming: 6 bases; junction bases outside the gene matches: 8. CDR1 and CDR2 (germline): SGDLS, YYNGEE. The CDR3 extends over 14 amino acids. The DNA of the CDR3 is TGTGCCAGCACAAGCGGGGGAGGGTTCAATGAGCAGTTCTTC. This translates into CASTSGGGFNEQFF. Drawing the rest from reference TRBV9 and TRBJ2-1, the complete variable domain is DSGVTQTPKHLITATGQRVTLRCSPRSGDLSVYWYQQSLDQGLQFLIQYYNGEERAKGNILERFSAQQFPDLHSELNLSSLELGDSALYFCASTSGGGFNEQFFGPGTRLTVL.

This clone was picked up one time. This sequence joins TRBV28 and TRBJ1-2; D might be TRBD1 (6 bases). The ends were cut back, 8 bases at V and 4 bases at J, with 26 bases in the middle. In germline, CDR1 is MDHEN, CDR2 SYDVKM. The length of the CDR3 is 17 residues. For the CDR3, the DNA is TGTGCCAGCCTATATTCCACCCCACAGGGTAAGTCCTATGGCTACACCTTC. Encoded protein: CASLYSTPQGKSYGYTF.

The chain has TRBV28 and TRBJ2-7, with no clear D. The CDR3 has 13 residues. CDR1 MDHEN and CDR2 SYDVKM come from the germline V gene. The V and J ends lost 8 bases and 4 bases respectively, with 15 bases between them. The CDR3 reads CASLQASFYEQYF. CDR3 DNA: TGTGCCAGCCTCCAGGCGTCCTTTTACGAGCAGTACTTC.

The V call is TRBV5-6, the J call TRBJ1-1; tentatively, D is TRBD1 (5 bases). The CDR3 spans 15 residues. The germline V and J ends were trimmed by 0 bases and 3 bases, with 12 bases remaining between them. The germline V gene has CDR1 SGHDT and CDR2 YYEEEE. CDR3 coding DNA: TGTGCCAGCAGCTTGGATGGCAGGGAGGACACTGAAGCTTTCTTT. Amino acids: CASSLDGREDTEAFF.

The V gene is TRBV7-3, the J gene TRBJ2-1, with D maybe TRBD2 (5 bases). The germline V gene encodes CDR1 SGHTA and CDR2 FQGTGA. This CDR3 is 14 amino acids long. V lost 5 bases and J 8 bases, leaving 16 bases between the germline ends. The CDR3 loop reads CASSPRERGYEQFF. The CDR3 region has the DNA TGTGCCAGCAGCCCACGTGAGCGCGGGTATGAGCAGTTCTTC.

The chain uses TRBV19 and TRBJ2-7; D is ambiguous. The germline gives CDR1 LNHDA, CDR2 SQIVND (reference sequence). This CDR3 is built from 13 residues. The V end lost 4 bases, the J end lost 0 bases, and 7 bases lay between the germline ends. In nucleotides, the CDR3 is TGTGCCAGTAGTACCTCCGTCTCCTACGAGCAGTACTTC. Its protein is CASSTSVSYEQYF.

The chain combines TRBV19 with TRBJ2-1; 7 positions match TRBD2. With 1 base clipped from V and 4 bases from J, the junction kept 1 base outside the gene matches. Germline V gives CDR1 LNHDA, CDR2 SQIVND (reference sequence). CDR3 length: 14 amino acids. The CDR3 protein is CASSIVAGYNEQFF. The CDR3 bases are TGTGCCAGTAGTATAGTAGCGGGTTACAATGAGCAGTTCTTC.

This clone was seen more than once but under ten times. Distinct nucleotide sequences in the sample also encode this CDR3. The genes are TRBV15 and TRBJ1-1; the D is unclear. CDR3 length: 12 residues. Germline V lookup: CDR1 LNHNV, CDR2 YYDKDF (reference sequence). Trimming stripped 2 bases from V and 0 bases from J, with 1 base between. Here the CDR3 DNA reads TGTGCCACCAGCAGATTGAACACTGAAGCTTTCTTT. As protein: CATSRLNTEAFF.

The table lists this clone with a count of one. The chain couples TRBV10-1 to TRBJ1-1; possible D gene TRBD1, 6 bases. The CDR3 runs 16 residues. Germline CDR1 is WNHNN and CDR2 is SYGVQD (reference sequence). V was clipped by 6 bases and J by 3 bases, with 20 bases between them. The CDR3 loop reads CASRSPEGQRYTEAFF. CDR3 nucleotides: TGCGCCAGCAGGAGCCCGGAAGGACAGAGATACACTGAAGCTTTCTTT.

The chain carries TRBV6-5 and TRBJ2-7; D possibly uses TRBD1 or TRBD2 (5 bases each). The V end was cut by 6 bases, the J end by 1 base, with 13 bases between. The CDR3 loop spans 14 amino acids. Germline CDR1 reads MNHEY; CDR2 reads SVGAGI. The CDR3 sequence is CASSLRGYSYEQYF. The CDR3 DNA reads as TGTGCCAGCAGCCTGAGGGGCTATTCCTACGAGCAGTACTTC.

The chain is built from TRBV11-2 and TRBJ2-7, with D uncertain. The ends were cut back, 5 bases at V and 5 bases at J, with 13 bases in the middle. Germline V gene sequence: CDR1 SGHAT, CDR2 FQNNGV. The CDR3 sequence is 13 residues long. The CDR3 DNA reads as TGTGCCAGCAGCCAGCACACGGTGAACGAGCAGTACTTC. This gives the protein CASSQHTVNEQYF. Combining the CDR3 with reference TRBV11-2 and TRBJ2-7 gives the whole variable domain EAGVAQSPRYKIIEKRQSVAFWCNPISGHATLYWYQQILGQGPKLLIQFQNNGVVDDSQLPKDRFSAERLKGVDSTLKIQPAKLEDSAVYLCASSQHTVNEQYFGPGTRLTVT.

The CDR3 region is CASSLWGTGQQDTQYF. CDR3 in DNA: TGTGCCAGCAGTTTATGGGGGACAGGACAACAAGATACGCAGTATTTT. The chain recombines TRBV27 with TRBJ2-3; 8 bases fit TRBD1. The CDR3 consists of 16 residues. Looked up from germline, CDR1 is MNHEY and CDR2 is SMNVEV (reference sequence). V gave up 1 base and J gave up 5 bases; unmatched junction bases: 8.

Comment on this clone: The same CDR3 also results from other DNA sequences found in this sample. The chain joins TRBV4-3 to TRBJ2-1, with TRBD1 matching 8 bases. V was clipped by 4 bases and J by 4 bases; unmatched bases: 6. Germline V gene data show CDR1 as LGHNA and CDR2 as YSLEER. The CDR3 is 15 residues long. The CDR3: CASSPGTGDYNEQFF. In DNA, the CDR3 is TGCGCCAGCAGCCCCGGGACAGGAGATTACAATGAGCAGTTCTTC.

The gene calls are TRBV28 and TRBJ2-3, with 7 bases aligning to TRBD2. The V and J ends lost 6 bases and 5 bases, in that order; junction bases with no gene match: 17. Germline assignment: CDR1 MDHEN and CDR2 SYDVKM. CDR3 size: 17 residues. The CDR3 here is CASSHNRLVIAGDTQYF. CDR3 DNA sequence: TGTGCCAGCAGCCACAACCGGTTGGTAATAGCGGGAGATACGCAGTATTTT.

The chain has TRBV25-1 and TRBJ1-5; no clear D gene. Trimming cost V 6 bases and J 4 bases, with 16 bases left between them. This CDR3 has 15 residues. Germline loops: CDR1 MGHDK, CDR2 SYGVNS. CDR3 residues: CASSELRDTNQPQHF. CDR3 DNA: TGTGCCAGCAGCGAACTGAGAGACACGAATCAGCCCCAGCATTTT. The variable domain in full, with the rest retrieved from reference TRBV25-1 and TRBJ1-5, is EADIYQTPRYLVIGTGKKITLECSQTMGHDKMYWYQQDPGMELHLIHYSYGVNSTEKGDLSSESTVSRIRTEHFPLTLESARPSHTSQYLCASSELRDTNQPQHFGDGTRLSIL.

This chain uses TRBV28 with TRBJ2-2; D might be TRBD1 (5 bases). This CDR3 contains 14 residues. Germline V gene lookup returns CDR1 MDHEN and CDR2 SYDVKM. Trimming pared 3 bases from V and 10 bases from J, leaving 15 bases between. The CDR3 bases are TGTGCCAGCAGTTTCTTACAACAGGAGCCGGAGCTGTTTTTT. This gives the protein CASSFLQQEPELFF.

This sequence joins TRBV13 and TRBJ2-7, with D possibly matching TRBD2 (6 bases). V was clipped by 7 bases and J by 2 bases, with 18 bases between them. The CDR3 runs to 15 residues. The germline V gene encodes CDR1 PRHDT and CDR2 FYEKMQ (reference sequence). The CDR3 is CASMLRGDSAYEQYF. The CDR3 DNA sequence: TGTGCCAGCATGCTCCGAGGGGACTCAGCCTACGAGCAGTACTTC. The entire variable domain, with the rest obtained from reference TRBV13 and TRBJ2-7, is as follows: AAGVIQSPRHLIKEKRETATLKCYPIPRHDTVYWYQQGPGQDPQFLISFYEKMQSDKGSIPDRFSAQQFSDYHSELNMSSLELGDSALYFCASMLRGDSAYEQYFGPGTRLTVT.

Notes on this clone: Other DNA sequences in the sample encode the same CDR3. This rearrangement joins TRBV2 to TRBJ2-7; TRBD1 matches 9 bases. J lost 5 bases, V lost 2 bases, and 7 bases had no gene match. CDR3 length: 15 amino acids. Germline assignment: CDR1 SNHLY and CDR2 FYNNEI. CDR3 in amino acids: CASSETGTGRDEQYF. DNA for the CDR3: TGTGCCAGCAGTGAAACCGGGACAGGGAGGGACGAGCAGTACTTC.

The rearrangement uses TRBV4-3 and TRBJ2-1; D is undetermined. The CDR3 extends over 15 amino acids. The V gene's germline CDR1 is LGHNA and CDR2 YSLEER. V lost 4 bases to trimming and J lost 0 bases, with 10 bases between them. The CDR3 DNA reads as TGCGCCAGCAGCCCGAATCGGGCCTCCTACAATGAGCAGTTCTTC. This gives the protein CASSPNRASYNEQFF.

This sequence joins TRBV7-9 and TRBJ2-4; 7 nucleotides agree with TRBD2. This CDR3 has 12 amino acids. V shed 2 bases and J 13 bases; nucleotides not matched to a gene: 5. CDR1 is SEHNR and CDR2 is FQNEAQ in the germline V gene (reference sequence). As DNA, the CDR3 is TGTGCCAGCAGCTTACTAGCGGCTCACCAGTACTTC. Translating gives CASSLLAAHQYF.

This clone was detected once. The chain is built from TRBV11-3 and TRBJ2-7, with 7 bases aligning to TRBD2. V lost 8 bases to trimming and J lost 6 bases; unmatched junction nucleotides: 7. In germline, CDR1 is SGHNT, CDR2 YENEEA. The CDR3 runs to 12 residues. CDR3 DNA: TGTGCCAGCGGACGGGACTATGGCGAGCAGTACTTC. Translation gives CASGRDYGEQYF.

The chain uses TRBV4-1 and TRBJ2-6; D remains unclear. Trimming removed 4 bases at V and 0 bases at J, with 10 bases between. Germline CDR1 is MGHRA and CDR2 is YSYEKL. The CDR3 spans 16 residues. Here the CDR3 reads CASSPSGFSGANVLTF. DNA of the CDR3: TGCGCCAGCAGCCCCTCGGGCTTCTCTGGGGCCAACGTCCTGACTTTC.

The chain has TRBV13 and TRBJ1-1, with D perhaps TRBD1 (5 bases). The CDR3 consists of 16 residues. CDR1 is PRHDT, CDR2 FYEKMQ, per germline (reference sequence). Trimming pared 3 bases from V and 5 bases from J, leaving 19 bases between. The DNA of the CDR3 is TGTGCCAGCAGCTTCAGACACCTTCAGGGTACGACTGAAGCTTTCTTT. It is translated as CASSFRHLQGTTEAFF. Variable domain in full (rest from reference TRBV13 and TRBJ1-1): AAGVIQSPRHLIKEKRETATLKCYPIPRHDTVYWYQQGPGQDPQFLISFYEKMQSDKGSIPDRFSAQQFSDYHSELNMSSLELGDSALYFCASSFRHLQGTTEAFFGQGTRLTVV.